This T cell receptor (beta chain) was found in a study of early T cells in non-severe SARS-CoV-2 infection. The CDR3 runs 16 residues. J was trimmed by 4 bases and V by 7 bases; bases with no gene match: 10. TCRdb ran MiXCR on the 5' RACE reads and lists one entry per CDR3 protein. The sample lists roughly 69,000 distinct CDR3 sequences, 7% to 9.5% seen once, with around 15% in the top ten. The V gene is TRBV12-3 or TRBV12-4, the J gene TRBJ1-2; 12 bases are a match to TRBD1. This specimen consisted of whole blood, obtained at baseline. The receptor comes from an adult who was a healthcare worker with PCR-confirmed SARS-CoV-2 infection or an uninfected control (not recorded which). The DNA for the CDR3 is TGTGCCAGCACCATTGCGGGACAGGGGGCTGGCTATGGCTACACCTTC. Amino acid sequence: CASTIAGQGAGYGYTF.